This T cell receptor (beta chain) came from a study of CD8 T cells in ankylosing spondylitis. The length of the CDR3 is 12 residues. Germline-derived CDR1 and CDR2 are LGHNA and YSLEER. The trim removed 5 bases at V and 10 bases at J, leaving 5 bases unmatched. Each CDR3 protein is one row after TCRdb ran MiXCR on the 5' RACE reads. The sample comprises around 390,000 distinct CDR3 sequences, 20% to 25% of which are singletons, and about 15% rests with the top ten. Ten or more counts support this clonotype. The target antigen is unknown. Regarding the study as a whole: Disease-linked clones reportedly showed significant enrichment in matched ankylosing spondylitis synovial fluid. A motif of roughly eight highly homologous TCR beta variants was seen as apparently characteristic of ankylosing spondylitis blood.

J is TRBJ2-1 and V is TRBV4-3; 7 nucleotides align to TRBD2. The clonotype originates from a male donor with ankylosing spondylitis. Input material: blood, either unsorted or a sorted T cell fraction (not recorded which). CDR3 region: CASSKVGGEQFF. The DNA of the CDR3 is TGCGCCAGCAGCAAAGTGGGGGGGGAGCAGTTCTTC.